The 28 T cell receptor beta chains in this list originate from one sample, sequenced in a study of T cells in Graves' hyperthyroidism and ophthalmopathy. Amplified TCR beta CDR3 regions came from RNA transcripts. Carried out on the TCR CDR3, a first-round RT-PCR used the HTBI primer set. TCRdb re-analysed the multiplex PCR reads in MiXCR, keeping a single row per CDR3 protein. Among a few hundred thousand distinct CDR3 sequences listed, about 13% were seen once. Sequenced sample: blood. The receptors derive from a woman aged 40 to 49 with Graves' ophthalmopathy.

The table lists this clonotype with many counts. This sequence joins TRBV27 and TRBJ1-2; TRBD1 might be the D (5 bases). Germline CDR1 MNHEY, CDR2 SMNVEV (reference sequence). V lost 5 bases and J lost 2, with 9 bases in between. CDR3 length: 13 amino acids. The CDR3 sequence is CASSLRQNYGYTF. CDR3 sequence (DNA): TGTGCCAGCAGTCTCCGACAGAACTATGGCTACACCTTC.

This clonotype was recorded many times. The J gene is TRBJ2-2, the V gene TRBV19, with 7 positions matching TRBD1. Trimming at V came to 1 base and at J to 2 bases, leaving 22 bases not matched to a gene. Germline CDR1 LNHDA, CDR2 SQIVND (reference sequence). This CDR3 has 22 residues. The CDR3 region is CASSIGQENRGFSNPNTGELFF. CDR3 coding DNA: TGTGCCAGTAGTATAGGTCAGGAGAACAGGGGATTTTCGAATCCAAACACCGGGGAGCTGTTTTTT.

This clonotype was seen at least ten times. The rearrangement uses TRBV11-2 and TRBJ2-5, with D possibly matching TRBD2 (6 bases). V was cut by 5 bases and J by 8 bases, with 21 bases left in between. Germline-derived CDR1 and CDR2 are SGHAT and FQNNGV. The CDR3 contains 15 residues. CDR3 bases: TGTGCCAGCAGCCCTAGCGTTCGGGCCTCGGGAACCCAGTACTTC. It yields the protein CASSPSVRASGTQYF. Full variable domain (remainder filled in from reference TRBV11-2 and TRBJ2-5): EAGVAQSPRYKIIEKRQSVAFWCNPISGHATLYWYQQILGQGPKLLIQFQNNGVVDDSQLPKDRFSAERLKGVDSTLKIQPAKLEDSAVYLCASSPSVRASGTQYFGPGTRLLVL.

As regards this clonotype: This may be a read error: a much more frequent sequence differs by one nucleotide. The CDR3 here is CAWRMAGFNEQFF. As DNA, the CDR3 is TGTGCCTGGAGAATGGCAGGGTTTAATGAGCAGTTCTTC. The chain couples TRBV30 to TRBJ2-1; tentatively, D is TRBD1 (5 bases). The ends were cut back, 3 bases at V and 7 bases at J, with 13 bases in the middle. Germline CDR1 reads GTSNPN; CDR2 reads SVGIG (reference sequence). This CDR3 spans 13 amino acids.

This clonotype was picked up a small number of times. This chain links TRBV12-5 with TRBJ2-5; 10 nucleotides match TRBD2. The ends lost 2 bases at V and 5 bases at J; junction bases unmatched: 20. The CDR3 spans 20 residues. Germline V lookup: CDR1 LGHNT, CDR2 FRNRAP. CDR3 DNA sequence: TGTGCTAGTGGTTTGCAAATTTGGAGCGGGGGGGCCTTGTATTCGGAGACCCAGTACTTC. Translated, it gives CASGLQIWSGGALYSETQYF.

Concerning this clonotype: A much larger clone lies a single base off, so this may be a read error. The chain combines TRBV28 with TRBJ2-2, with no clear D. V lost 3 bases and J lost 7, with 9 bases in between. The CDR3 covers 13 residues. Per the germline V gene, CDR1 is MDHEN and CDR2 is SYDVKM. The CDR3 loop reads CASSFHPGGELFF. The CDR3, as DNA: TGTGCCAGCAGTTTCCATCCTGGCGGGGAGCTGTTTTTT. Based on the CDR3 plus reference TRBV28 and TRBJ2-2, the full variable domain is DVKVTQSSRYLVKRTGEKVFLECVQDMDHENMFWYRQDPGLGLRLIYFSYDVKMKEKGDIPEGYSVSREKKERFSLILESASTNQTSMYLCASSFHPGGELFFGEGSRLTVL.

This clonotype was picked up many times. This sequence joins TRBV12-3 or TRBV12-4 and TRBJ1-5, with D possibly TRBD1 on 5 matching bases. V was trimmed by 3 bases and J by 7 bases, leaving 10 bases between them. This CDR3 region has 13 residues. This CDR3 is CASSLGDLQPQHF. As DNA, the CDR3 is TGTGCCAGCAGTTTGGGGGATTTACAGCCCCAGCATTTT.

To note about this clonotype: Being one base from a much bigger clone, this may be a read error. This CDR3 reads CAGSQGFGGGFETQYF. Here the CDR3 DNA reads TGTGCCGGCAGCCAAGGCTTTGGCGGGGGATTTGAGACCCAGTACTTC. This chain links TRBV7-2 with TRBJ2-5; 7 positions match TRBD2. The CDR3 loop spans 16 amino acids. CDR1 SGHTA and CDR2 FQGNSA come from the germline V gene.

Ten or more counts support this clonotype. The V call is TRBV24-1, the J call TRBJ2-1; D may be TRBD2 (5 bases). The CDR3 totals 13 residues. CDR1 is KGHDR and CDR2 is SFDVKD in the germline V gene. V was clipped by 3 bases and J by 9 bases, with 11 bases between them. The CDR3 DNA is TGTGCCACCAGTGATGTCCTTAGCGTTGAGCAGTTCTTC. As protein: CATSDVLSVEQFF.

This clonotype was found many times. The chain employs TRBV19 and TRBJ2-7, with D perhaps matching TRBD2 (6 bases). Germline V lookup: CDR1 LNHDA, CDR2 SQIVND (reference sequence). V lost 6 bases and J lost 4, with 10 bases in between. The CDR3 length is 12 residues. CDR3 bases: TGTGCCAGTAGCCGGGGGAGATACGAGCAGTACTTC. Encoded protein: CASSRGRYEQYF.

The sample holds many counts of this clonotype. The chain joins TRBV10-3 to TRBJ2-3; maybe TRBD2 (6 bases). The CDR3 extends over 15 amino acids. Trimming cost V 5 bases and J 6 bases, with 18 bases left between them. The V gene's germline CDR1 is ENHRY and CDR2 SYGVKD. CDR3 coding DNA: TGTGCCATCAGTCCGGGACTTTCAGTGGTGGATACGCAGTATTTT. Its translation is CAISPGLSVVDTQYF.

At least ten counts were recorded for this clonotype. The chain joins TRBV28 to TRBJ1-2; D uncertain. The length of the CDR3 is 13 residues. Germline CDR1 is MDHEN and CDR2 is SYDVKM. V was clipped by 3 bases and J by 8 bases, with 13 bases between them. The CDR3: CASSFSSLEGYTF. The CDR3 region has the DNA TGTGCCAGCAGTTTCTCGTCCTTGGAGGGCTACACCTTC.

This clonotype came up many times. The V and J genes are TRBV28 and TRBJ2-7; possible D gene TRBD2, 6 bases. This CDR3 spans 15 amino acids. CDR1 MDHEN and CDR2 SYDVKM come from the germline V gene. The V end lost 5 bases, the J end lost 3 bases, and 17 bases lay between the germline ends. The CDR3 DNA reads TGTGCCAGCAGTCCTACCGGGACTTTTCACTACGAGCAGTACTTC. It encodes CASSPTGTFHYEQYF.

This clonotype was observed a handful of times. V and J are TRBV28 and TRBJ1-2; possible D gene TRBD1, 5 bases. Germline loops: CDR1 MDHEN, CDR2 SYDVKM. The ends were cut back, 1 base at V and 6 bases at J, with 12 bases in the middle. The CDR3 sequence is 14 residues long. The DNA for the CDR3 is TGTGCCAGCAGTTTATACGGACAAGCGGATGGCTACACCTTC. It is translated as CASSLYGQADGYTF.

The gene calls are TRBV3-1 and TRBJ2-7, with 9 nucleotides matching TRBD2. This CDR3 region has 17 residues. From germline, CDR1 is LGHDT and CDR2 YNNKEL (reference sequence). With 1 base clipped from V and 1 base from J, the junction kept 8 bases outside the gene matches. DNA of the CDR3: TGTGCCAGCAGCCAAGTCCTAGCGGGACGGTTTTCCTACGAGCAGTACTTC. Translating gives CASSQVLAGRFSYEQYF.

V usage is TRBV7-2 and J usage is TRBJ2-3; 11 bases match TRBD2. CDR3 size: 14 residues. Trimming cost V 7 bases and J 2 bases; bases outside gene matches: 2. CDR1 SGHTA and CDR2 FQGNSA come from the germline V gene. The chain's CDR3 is CASTGLAATDTQYF. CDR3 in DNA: TGTGCCAGCACGGGACTAGCGGCCACAGATACGCAGTATTTT.

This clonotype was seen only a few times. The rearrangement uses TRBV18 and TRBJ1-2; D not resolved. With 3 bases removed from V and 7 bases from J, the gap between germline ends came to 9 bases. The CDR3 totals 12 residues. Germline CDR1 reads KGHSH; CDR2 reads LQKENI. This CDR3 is CASSPERTGYTF. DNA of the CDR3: TGTGCCAGCTCACCTGAAAGGACTGGCTACACCTTC.

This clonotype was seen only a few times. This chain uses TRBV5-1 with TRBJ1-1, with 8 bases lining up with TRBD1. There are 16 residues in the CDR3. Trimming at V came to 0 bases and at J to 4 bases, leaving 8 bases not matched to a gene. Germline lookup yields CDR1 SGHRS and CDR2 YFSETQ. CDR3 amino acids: CASSLGWTGRTTEAFF. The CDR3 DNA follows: TGCGCCAGCAGCTTGGGGTGGACAGGGCGGACCACTGAAGCTTTCTTT.

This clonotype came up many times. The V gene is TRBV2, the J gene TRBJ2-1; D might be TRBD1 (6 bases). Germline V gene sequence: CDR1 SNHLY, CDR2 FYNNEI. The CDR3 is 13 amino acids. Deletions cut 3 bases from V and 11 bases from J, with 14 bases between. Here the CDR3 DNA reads TGTGCCAGCAGTGACGGGCAGGGGATTAAGCAGTTCTTC. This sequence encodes CASSDGQGIKQFF.

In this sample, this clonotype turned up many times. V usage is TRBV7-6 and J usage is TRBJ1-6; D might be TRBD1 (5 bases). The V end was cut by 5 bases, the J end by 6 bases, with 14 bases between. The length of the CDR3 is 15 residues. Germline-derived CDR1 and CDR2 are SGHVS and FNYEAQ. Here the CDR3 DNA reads TGTGCCAGCAGCCAAGGACAAGGGAGTAATTCACCCCTCCACTTT. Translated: CASSQGQGSNSPLHF. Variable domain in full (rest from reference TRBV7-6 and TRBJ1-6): GAGVSQSPRYKVTKRGQDVALRCDPISGHVSLYWYRQALGQGPEFLTYFNYEAQQDKSGLPNDRFSAERPEGSISTLTIQRTEQRDSAMYRCASSQGQGSNSPLHFGNGTRLTVT.

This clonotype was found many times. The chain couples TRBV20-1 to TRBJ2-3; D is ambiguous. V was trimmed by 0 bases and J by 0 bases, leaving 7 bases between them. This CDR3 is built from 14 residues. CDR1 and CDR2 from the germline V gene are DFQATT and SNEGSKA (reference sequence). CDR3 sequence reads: CSARDQPSTDTQYF. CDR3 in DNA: TGCAGTGCTAGAGATCAACCAAGCACAGATACGCAGTATTTT.

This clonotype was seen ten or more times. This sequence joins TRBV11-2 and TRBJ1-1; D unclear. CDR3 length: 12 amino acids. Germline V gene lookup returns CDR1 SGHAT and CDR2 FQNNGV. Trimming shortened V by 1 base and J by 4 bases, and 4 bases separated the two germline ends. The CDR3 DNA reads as TGTGCCAGCAGCTTAGTTATCACTGAAGCTTTCTTT. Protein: CASSLVITEAFF.

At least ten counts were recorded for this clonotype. The DNA for the CDR3 is TGTGCCAGCAGCCGACAGCGCCGAGGGAACACTGAAGCTTTCTTT. Translating it yields CASSRQRRGNTEAFF. The chain employs TRBV28 and TRBJ1-1; perhaps TRBD1 as D (5 bases). Trimming stripped 6 bases from V and 1 base from J, with 15 bases between. Germline loops: CDR1 MDHEN, CDR2 SYDVKM. This CDR3 has 15 amino acids.

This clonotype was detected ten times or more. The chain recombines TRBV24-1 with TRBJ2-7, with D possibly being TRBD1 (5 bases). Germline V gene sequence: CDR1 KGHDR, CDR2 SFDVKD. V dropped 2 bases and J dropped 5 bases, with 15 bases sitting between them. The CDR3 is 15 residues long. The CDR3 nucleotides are TGTGCCACCAGTGATTACGCAGGGAAACCAAACGAGCAGTACTTC. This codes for CATSDYAGKPNEQYF.

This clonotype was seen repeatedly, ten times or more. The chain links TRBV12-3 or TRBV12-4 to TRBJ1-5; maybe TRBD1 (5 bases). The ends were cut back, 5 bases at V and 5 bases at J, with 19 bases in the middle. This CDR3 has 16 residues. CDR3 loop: CASSKSNPGNDQPQHF. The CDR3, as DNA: TGTGCCAGCAGTAAAAGTAACCCAGGGAATGATCAGCCCCAGCATTTT.

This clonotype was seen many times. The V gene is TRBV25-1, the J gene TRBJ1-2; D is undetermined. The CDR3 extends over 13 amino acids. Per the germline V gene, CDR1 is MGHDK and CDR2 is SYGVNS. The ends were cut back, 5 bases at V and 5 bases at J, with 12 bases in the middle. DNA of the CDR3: TGTGCCAGCAGTACCCTGGACCGATATGGCTACACCTTC. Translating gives CASSTLDRYGYTF.

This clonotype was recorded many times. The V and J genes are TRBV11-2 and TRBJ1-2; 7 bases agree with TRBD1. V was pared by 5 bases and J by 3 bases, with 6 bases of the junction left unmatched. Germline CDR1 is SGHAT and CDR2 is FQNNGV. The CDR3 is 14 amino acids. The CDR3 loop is CASSLRTGHYGYTF. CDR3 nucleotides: TGTGCCAGCAGCCTCCGGACAGGACACTATGGCTACACCTTC.

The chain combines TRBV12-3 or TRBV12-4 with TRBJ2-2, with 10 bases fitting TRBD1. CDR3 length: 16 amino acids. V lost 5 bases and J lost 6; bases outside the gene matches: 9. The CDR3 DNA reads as TGTGCCAGCAGTCCCGCCGGGACAGGGGACCCCGGGGAGCTGTTTTTT. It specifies CASSPAGTGDPGELFF.